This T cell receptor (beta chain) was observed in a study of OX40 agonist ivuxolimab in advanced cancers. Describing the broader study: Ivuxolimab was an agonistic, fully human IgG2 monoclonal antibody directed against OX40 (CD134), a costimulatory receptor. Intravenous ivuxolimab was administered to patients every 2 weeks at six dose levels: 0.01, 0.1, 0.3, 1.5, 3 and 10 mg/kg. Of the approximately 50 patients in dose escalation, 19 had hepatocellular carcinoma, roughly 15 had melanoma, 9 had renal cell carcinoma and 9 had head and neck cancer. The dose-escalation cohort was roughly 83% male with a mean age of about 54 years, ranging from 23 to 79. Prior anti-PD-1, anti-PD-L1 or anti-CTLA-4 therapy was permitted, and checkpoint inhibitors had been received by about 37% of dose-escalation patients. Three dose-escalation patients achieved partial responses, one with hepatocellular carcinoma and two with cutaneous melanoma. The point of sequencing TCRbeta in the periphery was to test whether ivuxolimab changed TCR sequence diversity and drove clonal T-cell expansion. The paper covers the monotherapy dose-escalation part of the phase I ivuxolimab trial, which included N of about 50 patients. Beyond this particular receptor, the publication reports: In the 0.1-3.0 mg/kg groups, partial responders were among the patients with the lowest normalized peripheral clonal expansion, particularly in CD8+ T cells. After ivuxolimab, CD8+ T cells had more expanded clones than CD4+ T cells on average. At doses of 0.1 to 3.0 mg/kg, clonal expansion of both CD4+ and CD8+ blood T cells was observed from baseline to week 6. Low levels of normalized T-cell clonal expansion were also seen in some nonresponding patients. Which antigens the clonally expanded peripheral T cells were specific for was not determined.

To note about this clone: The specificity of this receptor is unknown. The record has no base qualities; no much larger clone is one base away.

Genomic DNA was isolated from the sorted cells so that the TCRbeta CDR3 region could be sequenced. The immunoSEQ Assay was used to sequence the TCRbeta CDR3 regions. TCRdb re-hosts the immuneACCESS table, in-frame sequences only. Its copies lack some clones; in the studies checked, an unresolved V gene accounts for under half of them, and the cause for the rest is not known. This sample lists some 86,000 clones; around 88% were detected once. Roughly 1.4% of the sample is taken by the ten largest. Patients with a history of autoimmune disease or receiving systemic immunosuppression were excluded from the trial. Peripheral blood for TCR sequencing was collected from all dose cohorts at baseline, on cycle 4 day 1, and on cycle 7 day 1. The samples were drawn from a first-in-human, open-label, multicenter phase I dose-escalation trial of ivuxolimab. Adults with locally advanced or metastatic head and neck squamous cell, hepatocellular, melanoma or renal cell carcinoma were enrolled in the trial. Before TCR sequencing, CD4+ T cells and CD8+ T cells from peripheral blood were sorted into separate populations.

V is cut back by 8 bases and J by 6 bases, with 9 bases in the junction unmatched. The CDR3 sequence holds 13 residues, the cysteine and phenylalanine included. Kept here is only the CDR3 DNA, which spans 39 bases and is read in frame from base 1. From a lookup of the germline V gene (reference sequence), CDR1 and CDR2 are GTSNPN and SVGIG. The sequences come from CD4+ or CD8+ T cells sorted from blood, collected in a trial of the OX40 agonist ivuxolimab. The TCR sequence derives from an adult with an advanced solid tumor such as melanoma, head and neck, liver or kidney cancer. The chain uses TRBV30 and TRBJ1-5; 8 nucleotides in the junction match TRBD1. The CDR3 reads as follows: CARQDRAGQPQHF. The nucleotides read TGTGCCCGACAGGACAGGGCCGGTCAGCCCCAGCATTTT.